This T cell receptor beta chain was captured in a study of blood T cell repertoires in COVID-19. The germline V gene encodes CDR1 MDHEN and CDR2 SYDVKM. This CDR3 is 14 amino acids long. The V and J ends lost 7 bases and 2 bases respectively, with 12 bases between them. The repertoire was sequenced with immunoSEQ multiplex PCR; TCRdb's copy has only in-frame clones and lacks some. The top ten hold under 10% of the sample, which has about 140,000 clones, 84% seen once. The sequenced material came from peripheral blood. This receptor was identified in a man aged 30-40 years with COVID-19, enrolled during active disease. This chain joins TRBV28 and TRBJ1-5; perhaps TRBD1 as D (5 bases). CDR3 nucleotides: TGTGCCAGCACCCGAGGAGGGGGCAATCAGCCCCAGCATTTT. It encodes CASTRGGGNQPQHF.